A selection of T cell receptor beta chains follows, all from one sample in a study of cytomegalovirus exposure and HLA in healthy donors. Assay: immunoSEQ multiplex PCR; the TCRdb copy retains only in-frame clones and omits some. The sample records 90,000 to 150,000 clones, 88% being singletons. Input material: PBMCs. These receptors all come from a woman aged 18-35 years in good health and CMV-seropositive. Both conserved end residues are trimmed from each CDR3. The D gene is left open where the match is weak.

d_gene | j_gene | v_gene | CDR3aa
- | TRBJ1-5 | TRBV2 | ASSDGNGNQPQH
- | TRBJ1-3 | TRBV5-1 | ASSLFSPSSGNTIY
TRBD1 | TRBJ2-7 | TRBV6-1 | ASSGDRGYEQY
TRBD1 | TRBJ2-7 | TRBV6-5 | ASSYGGQGGSYEQY
TRBD1 | TRBJ1-2 | TRBV6-6 | ASSYAETGDDGYT
TRBD1 | TRBJ1-2 | TRBV27 | ASSPQPGQPTIYGYT
- | TRBJ2-2 | TRBV25-1 | ASSHGSSGELF
TRBD1 | TRBJ2-7 | TRBV7-9 | ASSSDRAGEQY
TRBD1 | TRBJ2-4 | TRBV6-5 | ASRPATGDRNIQY
- | TRBJ1-1 | TRBV18 | ASTQDTEAF
- | TRBJ2-7 | TRBV7-9 | ASSLSPRGYEQY
- | TRBJ1-1 | TRBV29-1 | SVLSSIALNTEAF
TRBD2 | TRBJ2-5 | TRBV15 | ATSRRLAVETQY
- | TRBJ1-1 | TRBV9 | ASSERGGAATEAF
- | TRBJ1-1 | TRBV5-6 | ASSLAAEAF
TRBD1 | TRBJ2-7 | TRBV4-1 | ASSQDGTELRLQY
- | TRBJ1-2 | TRBV27 | ASSPQPSLGRANYGYT
TRBD1 | TRBJ2-7 | TRBV5-6 | ASSRDRGYEQY
- | TRBJ2-1 | TRBV25-1 | ASRYAQDNEQF
- | TRBJ2-6 | TRBV6-1 | ASSDNRVWLGANVLT
- | TRBJ1-5 | TRBV7-8 | ASSSDRNQPQH
TRBD1 | TRBJ1-2 | TRBV4-2 | ASSHDRGHGYT
- | TRBJ2-5 | TRBV7-9 | ASSLGRGETQY
TRBD1 | TRBJ1-6 | TRBV5-6 | ASSLSYIGTEGFSPLH
TRBD2 | TRBJ2-1 | TRBV4-3 | ASSYREGQGNEQF
- | TRBJ1-1 | TRBV30 | AWSLDSPNTEAF
TRBD1 | TRBJ2-5 | TRBV10-3 | AIRDREQETQY
- | TRBJ2-7 | TRBV2 | ASAPLTGQPYEQY
TRBD2 | TRBJ2-7 | TRBV27 | ASSPLADAYEQY
- | TRBJ1-1 | TRBV13 | ASRTAMNTEAF
- | TRBJ1-5 | TRBV2 | ASSPRGGAGSQPQH
- | TRBJ2-1 | TRBV20-1 | SALSNEQF
- | TRBJ2-1 | TRBV2 | ASKRGQKNNEQF
TRBD1 | TRBJ2-1 | TRBV19 | ASSIKQGLLAYNEQF
- | TRBJ1-4 | TRBV18 | ASSPDGVDEKLF
TRBD2 | TRBJ2-1 | TRBV5-1 | ASSLGLAGAGEQF
- | TRBJ2-7 | TRBV5-1 | ASRGSSYEQY
- | TRBJ1-2 | TRBV9 | ASSVFSGGNYGYT
TRBD1 | TRBJ2-2 | TRBV5-6 | ASSQLRTGTNTGELF
- | TRBJ1-2 | TRBV5-4 | ASSLDRSYGYT
TRBD1 | TRBJ1-4 | TRBV7-9 | ASSSGQDYEKLF
- | TRBJ1-1 | TRBV7-9 | ASSSARGTEAF